The 9 T cell receptor beta chains below were found in one sample sequenced in a study of immune aging and cytomegalovirus after organ transplant. As for time point: five sample-tagged time points from pre-transplant (day -1) to day 368 post-transplant, pooled. These receptors have no identified antigens. BD Rhapsody targeted mRNA and AbSeq chemistry was used for microwell cell capture and library preparation. TCRdb analysed the single-cell sequencing reads with MiXCR anew, one entry per CDR3 protein. The sample shows approximately 22,000 distinct CDR3 sequences, around 34% of them seen only once. The sample here was CMV peptide-activated CD4+ and CD8+ T cells sorted from blood, taken at five time points, pooled. Stated subset: sorted CD8+CD137+ and CD4+CD154+ T cells after about 12 h CMV IE-1 peptide stimulation. Receptor source: a female donor who had a heart transplant and CMV viremia.

The table lists this clonotype with many counts. The chain links TRBV27 to TRBJ2-5; 9 positions match TRBD2. The V gene's germline CDR1 is MNHEY and CDR2 SMNVEV (reference sequence). This CDR3 has 15 amino acids. V dropped 0 bases and J dropped 10; count of bases not matched to a gene: 9. This CDR3 reads CASSLSGTSLPIQYF. CDR3 DNA: TGTGCCAGCAGTTTATCCGGGACTAGCCTCCCAATCCAGTACTTC.

The sample holds many counts of this clonotype. The rearrangement links TRBV28 to TRBJ1-5, with TRBD1 identical over 7 bases. CDR1 and CDR2 from the germline V gene are MDHEN and SYDVKM. There are 17 residues in the CDR3. The junction had 6 bases not matched to a gene; V was cut back by 1 base and J by 0 bases. CDR3 in amino acids: CASSLSTGDYSNQPQHF. The CDR3 DNA reads as TGTGCCAGCAGTTTATCTACAGGGGACTATAGCAATCAGCCCCAGCATTTT.

This clonotype has only a few counts. The CDR3 coding sequence is TGTGCCAGCTCACCACAAAGCGGGACGGGTGAGCAGTTCTTC. It specifies CASSPQSGTGEQFF. V and J are TRBV18 and TRBJ2-1, with TRBD2 matching 7 bases. The CDR3 is 14 residues long. Germline CDR1 reads KGHSH; CDR2 reads LQKENI. Trimming removed 1 base from V and 9 bases from J; junction bases left unmatched: 6.

The V gene is TRBV11-2, the J gene TRBJ2-4; possibly TRBD1 for D (5 bases). The V gene lost 6 bases and the J gene lost 9 bases, with 15 bases spanning the gap. CDR3 length: 13 amino acids. Germline lookup yields CDR1 SGHAT and CDR2 FQNNGV. DNA for the CDR3: TGTGCCAGCAGACAACGACAGAGGAGCATTCAGTACTTC. Translated, it gives CASRQRQRSIQYF.

The genes are TRBV12-3 or TRBV12-4 and TRBJ2-2; no clear D. CDR3 length: 13 amino acids. V was pared by 2 bases and J by 1 base, with 2 bases between. In nucleotides, the CDR3 is TGTGCCAGCAGTTTAAAGAACACCGGGGAGCTGTTTTTT. Its translation: CASSLKNTGELFF.

This clonotype was found many times. The chain couples TRBV6-6 to TRBJ1-3; D perhaps matches TRBD1 (5 bases). V was pared by 9 bases and J by 2 bases, with 17 bases between. The CDR3 is 15 residues long. The V gene's germline CDR1 is MNHNY and CDR2 SVGAGI (reference sequence). The CDR3 DNA reads TGTGCCAGTCTGGAGGGGTCGGGGACTGGAAACACCATATATTTT. Its translation is CASLEGSGTGNTIYF.

A word on this clonotype: The junction does not match germline at one end; this may be a read error. The V and J genes are TRBV12-3 or TRBV12-4 and TRBJ1-1; 9 bases align to TRBD1. This CDR3 spans 17 amino acids. This CDR3 reads CASRGTGGAYKGTGAFF. The CDR3 DNA reads as TGTGCCAGCAGGGGAACAGGGGGCGCATATAAAGGCACTGGAGCTTTCTTT.

This clonotype was seen only a few times. Since no conserved phenylalanine or tryptophan closes the CDR3, a read error is the likely cause. The rearrangement links TRBV27 to TRBJ2-1, with TRBD2 matching over 8 bases. The CDR3 spans 16 residues. The germline V gene has CDR1 MNHEY and CDR2 SMNVEV (reference sequence). The DNA of the CDR3 is TGTGCCTGCAGTCGACTAGCGAGGGACTCCTACAATGAGCAGTTCCTC. This gives the protein CACSRLARDSYNEQFL.

This clonotype was found a few times. This chain connects TRBV30 to TRBJ1-2; TRBD1 is a possible D gene (5 bases). The V end was cut by 3 bases, the J end by 4 bases, with 9 bases between. Germline-derived CDR1 and CDR2 are GTSNPN and SVGIG (reference sequence). There are 12 residues in the CDR3. DNA of the CDR3: TGTGCCTGGAGGGACGGGGCCTATGGCTACACCTTC. Residues: CAWRDGAYGYTF.